Listed here are 9 T cell receptor beta chains from one sample, sequenced in a study of tissue T cells after allogeneic stem cell transplantation. Here immunoSEQ multiplex PCR was the method, and the copy in TCRdb shows in-frame clones only, minus some. The sample lists roughly 30,000 clones; over 75% were seen once. Sequences were derived from blood, sampled before transplantation. The receptors were sampled from a woman aged 18 to 55 who later had graft-versus-host disease after an allogeneic stem cell transplant.

V gene TRBV13 combines with J gene TRBJ1-4; D not resolved. Deletions cut 2 bases from V and 4 bases from J, with 8 bases between. The length of the CDR3 is 14 residues. The germline CDR1 and CDR2 sequences are PRHDT and FYEKMQ (reference sequence). The chain's CDR3 is CASSLYRSNEKLFF. In DNA, the CDR3 is TGTGCCAGCAGCTTATACCGGAGTAATGAAAAACTGTTTTTT.

The rearrangement links TRBV29-1 to TRBJ1-2; D may be TRBD1 (5 bases). The CDR3 is 14 residues long. V was shortened by 6 bases and J by 2 bases, with 16 bases between the two germline ends. CDR1 and CDR2 (germline): SQVTM, ANQGSEA. The chain's CDR3 is CSVSMRGENYGYTF. CDR3 sequence (DNA): TGCAGCGTGAGTATGAGGGGCGAAAACTATGGCTACACCTTC.

The chain has TRBV28 and TRBJ1-5, with 9 nucleotides matching TRBD1. The CDR3 extends over 15 amino acids. V dropped 6 bases and J dropped 5; count of bases not matched to a gene: 8. Germline CDR1 is MDHEN and CDR2 is SYDVKM. DNA of the CDR3: TGTGCCAGCAGCAGATATAACAGGGGGCATCAGCCCCAGCATTTT. Its protein product is CASSRYNRGHQPQHF.

The J gene is TRBJ1-1, the V gene TRBV30; D unclear. V shed 0 bases and J shed 3 bases, with 5 bases lying between them. The CDR3 loop spans 12 amino acids. In germline, CDR1 is GTSNPN, CDR2 SVGIG (reference sequence). CDR3 loop: CAWSVLDTEAFF. CDR3 sequence (DNA): TGTGCCTGGAGTGTACTCGACACTGAAGCTTTCTTT.

This chain uses TRBV7-3 with TRBJ1-6; D unresolved. Trimming removed 0 bases from V and 7 bases from J, with 16 bases in between. CDR1 SGHTA and CDR2 FQGTGA come from the germline V gene. The CDR3 spans 17 residues. CDR3 sequence reads: CASSLTSGGGGNSPLHF. The CDR3 region has the DNA TGTGCCAGCAGCTTAACCTCGGGAGGAGGTGGGAATTCACCCCTCCACTTT.

The chain combines TRBV6-6 with TRBJ2-7; D gene ambiguous. The V end lost 5 bases, the J end lost 3 bases, and 11 bases lay between the germline ends. The CDR3 runs to 13 residues. The germline gives CDR1 MNHNY, CDR2 SVGAGI (reference sequence). This CDR3 is CASSARAHYEQYF. CDR3 in DNA: TGTGCCAGCAGTGCCCGGGCCCACTACGAGCAGTACTTC.

The V and J genes are TRBV12-3 or TRBV12-4 and TRBJ2-7; D not resolved. CDR3 size: 13 residues. V was cut by 6 bases and J by 1 base, with 10 bases left in between. The CDR3 DNA is TGTGCCAGCAGCCCGGGCCGATCCTACGAGCAGTACTTC. Encoded protein: CASSPGRSYEQYF.

The rearrangement joins TRBV4-2 to TRBJ1-1; D is perhaps TRBD1 (5 bases). Trimming left V 0 bases short and J 7 bases short, with 15 bases between. The CDR3 covers 15 residues. CDR1 is LGHNA, CDR2 YNFKEQ, per germline. CDR3 protein: CASSQDSRGGNEAFF. CDR3 nucleotide sequence: TGTGCCAGCAGCCAAGATTCCCGGGGCGGTAATGAAGCTTTCTTT.

V and J are TRBV12-3 or TRBV12-4 and TRBJ2-3; 7 bases are shared with TRBD2. The junction had 2 bases not matched to a gene; V was cut back by 7 bases and J by 4 bases. CDR3 length: 12 amino acids. The CDR3 bases are TGTGCCAGCAAGGCGGGGGCAGATACGCAGTATTTT. Its translation is CASKAGADTQYF.